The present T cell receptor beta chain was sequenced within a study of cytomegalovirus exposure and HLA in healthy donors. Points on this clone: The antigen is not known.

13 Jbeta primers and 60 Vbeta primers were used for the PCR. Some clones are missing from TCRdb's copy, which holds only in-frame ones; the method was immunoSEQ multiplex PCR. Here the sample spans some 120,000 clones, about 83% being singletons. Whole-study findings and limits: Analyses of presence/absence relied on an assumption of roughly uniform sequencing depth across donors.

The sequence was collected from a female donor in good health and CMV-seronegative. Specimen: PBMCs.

The chain's CDR3 is CASSIGGVNTEAFF. In DNA form, the CDR3 reads TGTGCCAGTAGTATCGGGGGGGTGAACACTGAAGCTTTCTTT. This chain connects TRBV19 to TRBJ1-1; D is perhaps TRBD1 (5 bases). CDR1 and CDR2 (germline): LNHDA, SQIVND (reference sequence). The CDR3 loop spans 14 amino acids. Trimming took off 3 bases at V and 0 bases at J, with 8 bases between the two ends.